Each of the 17 T cell receptor beta chains below was sequenced from the same sample in a study of CD8+CD57+ T cells in acquired aplastic anemia. It was patients with CD8+CD57+ cell expansion by flow cytometry who were chosen for sequencing. Investigators profiled TCR beta VDJ and CDR3 from genomic DNA template. TCRdb re-analysed the reads in MiXCR, keeping a single row per CDR3 protein. The table records 75,000 to 100,000 distinct CDR3 sequences, 55% to 80% of them present only once. Sequenced sample: sorted CD4+, CD8+, or CD8+CD57+ T cells (not recorded which) from PBMCs. The receptors originated from a human donor with aplastic anemia.

The rearrangement links TRBV11-1 to TRBJ1-1; D is unresolved. This CDR3 has 16 residues. V was pared by 7 bases and J by 0 bases, with 18 bases between. Germline values: CDR1 SGHAT, CDR2 FQDESV (reference sequence). DNA of the CDR3: TGTGCCAGCACCCGGTCGGGCGCCACGATGAACACTGAAGCTTTCTTT. Residues: CASTRSGATMNTEAFF.

V is TRBV12-3 or TRBV12-4 and J is TRBJ2-5; D unclear. CDR3 length: 14 residues. The V gene lost 6 bases and the J gene lost 5 bases, with 16 bases spanning the gap. The CDR3 DNA reads TGTGCCAGCAGCCCAGGTGGATATGGCGAGACCCAGTACTTC. It translates to CASSPGGYGETQYF.

The chain couples TRBV7-3 to TRBJ2-2; D perhaps matches TRBD2 (7 bases). The CDR3 contains 15 residues. Germline CDR1 SGHTA, CDR2 FQGTGA. V was trimmed by 0 bases and J by 6 bases, leaving 11 bases between them. CDR3 protein: CASSLTGGGSGELFF. The CDR3 DNA reads as TGTGCCAGCAGCTTAACGGGAGGGGGATCCGGGGAGCTGTTTTTT.

This rearrangement joins TRBV29-1 to TRBJ1-1; D is possibly TRBD1 (5 bases). Germline lookup yields CDR1 SQVTM and CDR2 ANQGSEA. This CDR3 contains 12 residues. Between the trimmed V and J ends, which lost 5 bases and 4 bases, there was a span of 11 bases. CDR3 residues: CSVWRGGTEAFF. DNA of the CDR3: TGCAGCGTTTGGAGGGGAGGCACTGAAGCTTTCTTT.

The rearrangement links TRBV5-1 to TRBJ1-2; D remains unclear. Germline values: CDR1 SGHRS, CDR2 YFSETQ. The CDR3 runs to 15 residues. With 0 bases removed from V and 8 bases from J, the gap between germline ends came to 17 bases. CDR3 nucleotides: TGCGCCAGCAGCTTGGGGACGGCGGCCCTCTGGGGCTACACCTTC. Residues: CASSLGTAALWGYTF.

The V and J genes are TRBV20-1 and TRBJ2-3, with TRBD2 matching 13 bases. Per the germline V gene, CDR1 is DFQATT and CDR2 is SNEGSKA (reference sequence). The CDR3 consists of 16 residues. V lost 7 bases, J lost 1 base, and 8 bases stayed unmatched. The CDR3 spells CSGTTSGRRGTDTQYF. The CDR3 DNA follows: TGCAGTGGGACGACTAGCGGGAGGAGGGGCACAGATACGCAGTATTTT.

J is TRBJ1-5 and V is TRBV29-1; 9 bases align to TRBD1. This CDR3 has 12 amino acids. After removal of 6 bases from V and 11 bases from J, the junction contained 8 bases not matched to a gene. The V gene's germline CDR1 is SQVTM and CDR2 ANQGSEA. The CDR3 DNA reads TGCAGCGTCGGTTCCGACAGGGGGTCCCAGCATTTT. Its translation: CSVGSDRGSQHF. The variable domain in full, completed from reference TRBV29-1 and TRBJ1-5, reads SAVISQKPSRDICQRGTSLTIQCQVDSQVTMMFWYRQQPGQSLTLIATANQGSEATYESGFVIDKFPISRPNLTFSTLTVSNMSPEDSSIYLCSVGSDRGSQHFGDGTRLSIL.

The CDR3 here is CSARDAGDEAFF. CDR3 nucleotides: TGCAGTGCTAGAGATGCGGGTGATGAAGCTTTCTTT. The chain employs TRBV20-1 and TRBJ1-1, with D unclear. This CDR3 has 12 amino acids. The germline V gene has CDR1 DFQATT and CDR2 SNEGSKA (reference sequence). Trimming stripped 0 bases from V and 7 bases from J, with 9 bases between.

This rearrangement joins TRBV2 to TRBJ2-7; D perhaps matches TRBD1 (6 bases). With 3 bases removed from V and 2 bases from J, the gap between germline ends came to 8 bases. CDR1 is SNHLY, CDR2 FYNNEI, per germline. The CDR3 loop spans 13 amino acids. As DNA, the CDR3 is TGTGCCAGCAGTGACAGGGGTCCCTACGAGCAGTACTTC. Encoded protein: CASSDRGPYEQYF.

There are a few counts of this clonotype. V usage is TRBV29-1 and J usage is TRBJ1-2, with TRBD1 identical over 8 bases. The germline CDR1 and CDR2 sequences are SQVTM and ANQGSEA. The V segment lost 5 bases and the J segment 4 bases; nucleotides outside the gene matches: 9. The CDR3 consists of 14 residues. The CDR3 DNA follows: TGCAGCGTTTCGCCCTGGACAGGGACCTATGGCTACACCTTC. It yields the protein CSVSPWTGTYGYTF.

The J gene is TRBJ2-5, the V gene TRBV6-5, with a weak D call TRBD2 (6 bases). The CDR3 covers 13 residues. CDR1 MNHEY and CDR2 SVGAGI come from the germline V gene. V lost 4 bases and J 5 bases, leaving 11 bases between the germline ends. CDR3 amino acids: CASSLGRTETQYF. The CDR3 DNA follows: TGTGCCAGCAGTTTAGGGAGGACGGAGACCCAGTACTTC.

The CDR3 is CAISVGQGINSPLHF. CDR3 DNA: TGTGCCATCAGTGTAGGTCAGGGGATAAATTCACCCCTCCACTTT. This chain uses TRBV10-3 with TRBJ1-6; D may be TRBD1 (6 bases). The CDR3 is made up of 15 amino acids. Germline values: CDR1 ENHRY, CDR2 SYGVKD. Trimming removed 4 bases from V and 7 bases from J, with 14 bases in between.

CDR3 bases: TGTGCCGTTCAGATCAACTATGGCTACACCTTC. Translating it yields CAVQINYGYTF. The chain joins TRBV12-3 or TRBV12-4 to TRBJ1-2; D ambiguous. The CDR3 is 11 amino acids. Trimming pared 11 bases from V and 2 bases from J, leaving 9 bases between.

This chain links TRBV10-2 with TRBJ1-1, with D tentatively TRBD1 (5 bases). This CDR3 region has 14 residues. Germline CDR1 is WSHSY and CDR2 is SAAADI. Trimming left V 3 bases short and J 6 bases short, with 14 bases between. CDR3: CASSELARDAEAFF. CDR3 coding DNA: TGCGCCAGCAGTGAATTGGCCAGGGATGCTGAAGCTTTCTTT.

The J gene is TRBJ2-2, the V gene TRBV2; TRBD1 agrees at 8 bases. The CDR3 loop spans 12 amino acids. Germline CDR1 SNHLY, CDR2 FYNNEI. V was clipped by 10 bases and J by 7 bases; unmatched bases: 5. CDR3 coding DNA: TGTGCCACCCACAGGGGGTACGGGGAGCTGTTTTTT. It is translated as CATHRGYGELFF.

This chain uses TRBV19 with TRBJ1-5; D unresolved. The CDR3 extends over 14 amino acids. Germline lookup yields CDR1 LNHDA and CDR2 SQIVND (reference sequence). The V gene lost 2 bases and the J gene lost 7 bases, with 12 bases spanning the gap. The CDR3 is CASSISGSYQPQHF. The CDR3, as DNA: TGTGCCAGTAGTATATCCGGGAGTTACCAGCCCCAGCATTTT. Filled out from reference TRBV19 and TRBJ1-5, the complete variable domain reads DGGITQSPKYLFRKEGQNVTLSCEQNLNHDAMYWYRQDPGQGLRLIYYSQIVNDFQKGDIAEGYSVSREKKESFPLTVTSAQKNPTAFYLCASSISGSYQPQHFGDGTRLSIL.

The rearrangement links TRBV29-1 to TRBJ2-7, with 7 bases lining up with TRBD1. The CDR3 has 12 amino acids. CDR1 SQVTM and CDR2 ANQGSEA come from the germline V gene. Losses at the gene ends were 7 bases for V and 7 bases for J; bases not matched to a gene: 10. The CDR3 DNA sequence: TGCAGCGCGACCGACAGGGTGGGGGAGCAGTACTTC. Encoded protein: CSATDRVGEQYF.